This T cell receptor beta chain originates from a study of radiotherapy plus CTLA-4 blockade in lung cancer. With regard to this clone: Antigen unknown.

Study findings and constraints: Reports identified early blood T cell clone dynamics, with interferon-beta, as the best response predictor. Blood TCR clones of tumor origin expanded after radiotherapy plus ipilimumab.

Sequencing was performed with immunoSEQ multiplex PCR; in TCRdb, only in-frame clones are kept and a portion is missing. Among approximately 33,000 clones listed, around 80% were seen once. The CDR3 loop spans 15 amino acids. CDR1 and CDR2 from the germline V gene are ENHRY and SYGVKD. V was shortened by 4 bases and J by 6 bases, with 18 bases between the two germline ends. J is TRBJ1-1 and V is TRBV10-3; maybe TRBD1 (5 bases). Sequencing was performed on peripheral blood, taken from a patient treated with radiotherapy plus ipilimumab. The receptor was isolated from a human donor with non-small cell lung cancer who had stable disease on radiotherapy plus ipilimumab. CDR3 protein: CAISGGLNGEAEAFF. For the CDR3, the DNA is TGTGCCATCAGTGGGGGCTTAAACGGGGAGGCTGAAGCTTTCTTT.